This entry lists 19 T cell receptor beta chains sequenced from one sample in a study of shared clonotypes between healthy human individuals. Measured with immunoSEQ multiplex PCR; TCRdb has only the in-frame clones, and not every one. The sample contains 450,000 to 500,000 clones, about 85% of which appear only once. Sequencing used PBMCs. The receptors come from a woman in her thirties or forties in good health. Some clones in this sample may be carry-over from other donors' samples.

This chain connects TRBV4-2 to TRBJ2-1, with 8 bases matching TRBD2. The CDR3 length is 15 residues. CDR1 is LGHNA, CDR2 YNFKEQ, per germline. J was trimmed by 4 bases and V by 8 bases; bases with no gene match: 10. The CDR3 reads CASGLVTGGYNEQFF. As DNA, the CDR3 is TGTGCCAGCGGCCTGGTGACGGGAGGGTACAATGAGCAGTTCTTC.

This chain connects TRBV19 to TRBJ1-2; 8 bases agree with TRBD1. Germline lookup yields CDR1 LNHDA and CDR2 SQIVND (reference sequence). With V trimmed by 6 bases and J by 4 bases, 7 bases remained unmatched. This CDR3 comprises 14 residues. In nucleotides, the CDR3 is TGTGCCAGTAGCTCACAGGGGGATAGCTATGGCTACACCTTC. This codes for CASSSQGDSYGYTF. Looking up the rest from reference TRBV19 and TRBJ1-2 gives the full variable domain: DGGITQSPKYLFRKEGQNVTLSCEQNLNHDAMYWYRQDPGQGLRLIYYSQIVNDFQKGDIAEGYSVSREKKESFPLTVTSAQKNPTAFYLCASSSQGDSYGYTFGSGTRLTVV.

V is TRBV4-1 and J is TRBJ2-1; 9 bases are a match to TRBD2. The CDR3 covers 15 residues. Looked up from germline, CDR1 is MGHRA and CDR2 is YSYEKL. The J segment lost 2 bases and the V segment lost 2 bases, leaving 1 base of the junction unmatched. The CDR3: CASSQLAGAYNEQFF. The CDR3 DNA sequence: TGCGCCAGCAGCCAATTAGCGGGAGCCTACAATGAGCAGTTCTTC.

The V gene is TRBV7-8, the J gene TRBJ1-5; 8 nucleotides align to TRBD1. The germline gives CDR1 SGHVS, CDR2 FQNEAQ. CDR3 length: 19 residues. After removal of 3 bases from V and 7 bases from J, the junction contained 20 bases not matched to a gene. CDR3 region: CASSFFAAYVGQGSQPQHF. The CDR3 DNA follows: TGTGCCAGCAGCTTCTTTGCGGCTTATGTTGGACAGGGAAGCCAGCCCCAGCATTTT.

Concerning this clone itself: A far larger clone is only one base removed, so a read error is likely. The DNA for the CDR3 is TGCGCCAGCAGCTTAGCGGGCGGAGAAAGCATTCAGTACTTC. Its protein is CASSLAGGESIQYF. J is TRBJ2-4 and V is TRBV5-1, with D tentatively TRBD2 (6 bases). CDR1 SGHRS and CDR2 YFSETQ come from the germline V gene. Trimming stripped 2 bases from V and 9 bases from J, with 15 bases between. CDR3 length: 14 residues.

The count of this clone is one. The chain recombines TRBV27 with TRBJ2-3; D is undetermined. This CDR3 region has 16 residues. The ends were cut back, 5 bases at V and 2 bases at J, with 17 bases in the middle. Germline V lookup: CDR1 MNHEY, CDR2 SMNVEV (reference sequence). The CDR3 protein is CASSVKLSGYTDTQYF. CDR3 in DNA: TGTGCCAGCAGTGTCAAACTATCTGGGTACACAGATACGCAGTATTTT.

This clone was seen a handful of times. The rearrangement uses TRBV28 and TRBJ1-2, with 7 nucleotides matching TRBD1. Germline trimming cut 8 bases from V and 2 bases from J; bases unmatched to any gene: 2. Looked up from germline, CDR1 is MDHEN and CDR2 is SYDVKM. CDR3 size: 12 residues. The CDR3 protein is CASRGQNYGYTF. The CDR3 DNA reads TGTGCCAGCCGGGGACAGAACTATGGCTACACCTTC.

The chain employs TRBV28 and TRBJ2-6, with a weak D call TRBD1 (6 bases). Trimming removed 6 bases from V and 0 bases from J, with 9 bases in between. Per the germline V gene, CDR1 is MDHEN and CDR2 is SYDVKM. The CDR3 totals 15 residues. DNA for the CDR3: TGTGCCAGCAGACCACAGGGCTCTGGGGCCAACGTCCTGACTTTC. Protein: CASRPQGSGANVLTF.

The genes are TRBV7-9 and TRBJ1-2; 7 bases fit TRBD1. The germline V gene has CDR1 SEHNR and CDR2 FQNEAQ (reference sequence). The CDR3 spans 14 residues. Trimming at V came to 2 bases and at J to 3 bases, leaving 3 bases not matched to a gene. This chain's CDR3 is CASSLRGQDYGYTF. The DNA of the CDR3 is TGTGCCAGCAGCTTAAGGGGGCAGGACTATGGCTACACCTTC. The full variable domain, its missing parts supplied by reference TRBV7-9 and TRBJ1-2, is DTGVSQNPRHKITKRGQNVTFRCDPISEHNRLYWYRQTLGQGPEFLTYFQNEAQLEKSRLLSDRFSAERPKGSFSTLEIQRTEQGDSAMYLCASSLRGQDYGYTFGSGTRLTVV.

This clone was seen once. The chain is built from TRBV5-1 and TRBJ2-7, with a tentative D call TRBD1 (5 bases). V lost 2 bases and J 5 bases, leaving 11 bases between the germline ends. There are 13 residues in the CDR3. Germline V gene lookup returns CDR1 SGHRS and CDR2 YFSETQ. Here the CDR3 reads CASSFSGSNEQYF. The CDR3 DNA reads TGCGCCAGCAGCTTTTCAGGGTCCAACGAGCAGTACTTC.

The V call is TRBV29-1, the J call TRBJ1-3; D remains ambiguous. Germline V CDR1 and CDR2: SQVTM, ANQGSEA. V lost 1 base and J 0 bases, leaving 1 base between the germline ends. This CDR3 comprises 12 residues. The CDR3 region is CSVEGSGNTIYF. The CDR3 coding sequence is TGCAGCGTTGAAGGCTCTGGAAACACCATATATTTT. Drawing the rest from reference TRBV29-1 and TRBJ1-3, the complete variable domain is SAVISQKPSRDICQRGTSLTIQCQVDSQVTMMFWYRQQPGQSLTLIATANQGSEATYESGFVIDKFPISRPNLTFSTLTVSNMSPEDSSIYLCSVEGSGNTIYFGEGSWLTVV.

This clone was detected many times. CDR3 bases: TGTGCCAGCAGTTTAGTCTCCCCTAATGAAAAACTGTTTTTT. This encodes CASSLVSPNEKLFF. The chain combines TRBV28 with TRBJ1-4; D gene uncertain. The CDR3 covers 14 residues. Germline CDR1 is MDHEN and CDR2 is SYDVKM. Trimming took off 2 bases at V and 3 bases at J, with 7 bases between the two ends.

The CDR3 is CASSLNGSPYNEQFF. CDR3 in DNA: TGTGCCAGCAGCCTTAACGGGTCGCCCTACAATGAGCAGTTCTTC. The chain is built from TRBV7-3 and TRBJ2-1; unclear D gene. This CDR3 comprises 15 residues. Germline CDR1 SGHTA, CDR2 FQGTGA. Deletions cut 5 bases from V and 2 bases from J, with 13 bases between.

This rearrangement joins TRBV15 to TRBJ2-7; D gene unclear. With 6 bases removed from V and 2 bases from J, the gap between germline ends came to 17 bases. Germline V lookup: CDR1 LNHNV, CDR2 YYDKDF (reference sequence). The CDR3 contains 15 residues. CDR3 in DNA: TGTGCCACCAGACCGGGCCCCTACCTTCCCTACGAGCAGTACTTC. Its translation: CATRPGPYLPYEQYF.

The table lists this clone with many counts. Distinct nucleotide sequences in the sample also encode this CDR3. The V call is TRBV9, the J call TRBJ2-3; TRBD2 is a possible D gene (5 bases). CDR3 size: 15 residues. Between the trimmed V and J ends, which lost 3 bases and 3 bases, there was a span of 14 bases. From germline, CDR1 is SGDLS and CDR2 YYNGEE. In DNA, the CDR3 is TGTGCCAGCAGCGCGTTAGAGGGCCCGACAGATACGCAGTATTTT. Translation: CASSALEGPTDTQYF.

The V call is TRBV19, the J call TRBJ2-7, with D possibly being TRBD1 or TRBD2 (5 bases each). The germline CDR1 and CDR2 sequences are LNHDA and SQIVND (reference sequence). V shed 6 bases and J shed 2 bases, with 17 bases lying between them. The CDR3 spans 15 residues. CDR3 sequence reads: CASRSEAGSPYEQYF. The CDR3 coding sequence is TGTGCCAGTAGGTCGGAGGCAGGGTCTCCCTACGAGCAGTACTTC.

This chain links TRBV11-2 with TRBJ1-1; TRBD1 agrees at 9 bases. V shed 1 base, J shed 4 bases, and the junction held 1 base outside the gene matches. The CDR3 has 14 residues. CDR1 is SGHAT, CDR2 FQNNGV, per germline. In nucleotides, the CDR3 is TGTGCCAGCAGCTTAGCGGGACAGGGCACTGAAGCTTTCTTT. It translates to CASSLAGQGTEAFF.

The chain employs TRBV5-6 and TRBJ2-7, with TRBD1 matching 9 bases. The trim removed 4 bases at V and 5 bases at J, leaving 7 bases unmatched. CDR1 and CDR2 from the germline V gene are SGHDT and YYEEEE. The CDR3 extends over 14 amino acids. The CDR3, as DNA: TGTGCCAGCAGCCACACCGGGACAGGGCACGAGCAGTACTTC. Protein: CASSHTGTGHEQYF.

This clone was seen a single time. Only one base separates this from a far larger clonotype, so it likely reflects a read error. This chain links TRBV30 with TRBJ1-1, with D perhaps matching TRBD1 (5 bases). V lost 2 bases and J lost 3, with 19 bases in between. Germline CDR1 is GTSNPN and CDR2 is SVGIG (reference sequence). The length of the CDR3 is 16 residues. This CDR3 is CAWSNSRVRPDTEAFF. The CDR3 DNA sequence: TGTGCCTGGAGTAATTCCAGGGTTAGGCCGGACACTGAAGCTTTCTTT.